This T cell receptor beta chain was documented in a study of cytomegalovirus exposure and HLA in healthy donors. Sequencing was performed with immunoSEQ multiplex PCR; in TCRdb, only in-frame clones are kept and a portion is missing. The sample lists roughly 150,000 clones; about 89% were seen once. The V and J ends lost 4 bases and 3 bases, in that order; junction bases with no gene match: 5. Germline V gene data show CDR1 as MDHEN and CDR2 as SYDVKM. CDR3 size: 14 residues. The V gene is TRBV28, the J gene TRBJ2-7; TRBD1 matches at 8 bases. This TCR was recovered from a woman aged 18-35 years in good health and CMV-seropositive. Sequencing was carried out using PBMCs. The CDR3 region is CASSWGTGVYEQYF. The DNA for the CDR3 is TGTGCCAGCAGTTGGGGGACAGGTGTCTACGAGCAGTACTTC. Combining the CDR3 with reference TRBV28 and TRBJ2-7 gives the whole variable domain DVKVTQSSRYLVKRTGEKVFLECVQDMDHENMFWYRQDPGLGLRLIYFSYDVKMKEKGDIPEGYSVSREKKERFSLILESASTNQTSMYLCASSWGTGVYEQYFGPGTRLTVT.